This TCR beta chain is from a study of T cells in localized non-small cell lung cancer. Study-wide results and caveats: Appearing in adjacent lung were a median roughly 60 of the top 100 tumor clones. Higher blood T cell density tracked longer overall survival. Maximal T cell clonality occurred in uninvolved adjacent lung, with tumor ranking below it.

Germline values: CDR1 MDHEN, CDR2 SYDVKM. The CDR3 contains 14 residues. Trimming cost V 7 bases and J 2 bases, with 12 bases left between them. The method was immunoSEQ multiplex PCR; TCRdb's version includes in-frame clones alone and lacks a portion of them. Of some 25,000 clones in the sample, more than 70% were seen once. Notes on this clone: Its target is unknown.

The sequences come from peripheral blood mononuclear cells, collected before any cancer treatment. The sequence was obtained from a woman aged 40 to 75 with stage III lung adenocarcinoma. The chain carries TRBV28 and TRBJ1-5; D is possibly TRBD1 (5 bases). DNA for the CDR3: TGTGCCAGCACCCGGTGGGGGGGCAATCAGCCCCAGCATTTT. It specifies CASTRWGGNQPQHF.